This TCR beta chain was sequenced during a study of beta chain features in type 1 diabetes. Study-level findings and limits: TCRB CDR3s were moderately but significantly shorter in Type 1 diabetes patients in all four CD4+ subsets.

Of note for this clone: Antigen unknown.

Germline CDR1 and CDR2: MNHEY and SVGAGI. This CDR3 spans 12 amino acids. The germline V and J ends were trimmed by 7 bases and 9 bases, with 13 bases remaining between them. cDNA synthesis used the whole RNA isolate, giving expressed TCRB sequences. This table comes from immunoSEQ multiplex PCR, and its TCRdb copy is limited to in-frame clones, with some not included. The table records over 150,000 clones, 7.5% to 8.5% of them present only once. The chain combines TRBV6-5 with TRBJ2-1, with a tentative D call TRBD2 (5 bases). The source is a man younger than 30 with type 1 diabetes. The sample taken for sequencing was central memory CD4+ T cells from blood. The CDR3 region has the DNA TGTGCCAGCAACAAAATGGGGAGTGAGCAGTTCTTC. Translated: CASNKMGSEQFF.